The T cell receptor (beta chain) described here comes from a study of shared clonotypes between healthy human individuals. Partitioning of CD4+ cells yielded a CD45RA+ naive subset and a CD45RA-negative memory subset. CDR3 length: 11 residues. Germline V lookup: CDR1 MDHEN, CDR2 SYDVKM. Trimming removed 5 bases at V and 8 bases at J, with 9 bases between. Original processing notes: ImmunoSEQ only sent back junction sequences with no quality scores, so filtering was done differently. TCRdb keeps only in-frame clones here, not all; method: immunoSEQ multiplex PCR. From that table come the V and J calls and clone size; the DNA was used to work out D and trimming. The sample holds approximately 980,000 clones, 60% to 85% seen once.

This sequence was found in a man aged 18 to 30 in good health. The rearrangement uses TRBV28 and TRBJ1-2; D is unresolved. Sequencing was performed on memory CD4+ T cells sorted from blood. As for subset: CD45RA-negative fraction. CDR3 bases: TGTGCCAGCAGTAGGGCAGAGGGCTACACCTTC. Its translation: CASSRAEGYTF.